What follows describes a single T cell receptor beta chain. This entry is derived from a study of blood T cell repertoires in COVID-19. As for the study in general: COVID-19 samples from acute and convalescent phases originated in the United States, Italy and Spain. Nucleic acid was either cDNA or gDNA, and it came from T cells, B-cell-depleted T cells, or PBMCs.

There are 13 residues in the CDR3. Trimming pared 9 bases from V and 3 bases from J, leaving 11 bases between. Germline V gene sequence: CDR1 KGHDR, CDR2 SFDVKD. Method: immunoSEQ multiplex PCR; TCRdb's copy keeps in-frame clones and lacks some. The sample has tens of thousands of clones; 65% to 90% are singletons. The receptor's source is a man at least 80 years old with acute or convalescent COVID-19. The specimen was peripheral blood. The chain joins TRBV24-1 to TRBJ1-5; D unresolved. CDR3 loop: CATSGNINQPQHF. CDR3 bases: TGTGCCACCTCGGGGAACATCAATCAGCCCCAGCATTTT.